The source of this T cell receptor beta chain is a study of blood T cell repertoires in COVID-19. Study-wide background: Samples taken during acute and convalescent COVID-19 were collected in the United States, Italy and Spain. Sample material is recorded as cDNA or gDNA derived from T cells, B-cell-depleted T cells, or PBMCs.

Germline assignment: CDR1 SGHTA and CDR2 FQGNSA. V lost 1 base and J lost 1, with 7 bases in between. CDR3 length: 14 amino acids. As handled by the study authors: The authors estimated nucleated cell counts from reference gene primer amplification. Sequencing was performed with immunoSEQ multiplex PCR; in TCRdb, only in-frame clones are kept and a portion is missing. The D gene and trimming were derived from the DNA, and the V and J assignments and clone size from that table. This sample carries about 54,000 clones, 90% of them seen once, and the ten largest clones take around 8.3%. This rearrangement joins TRBV7-2 to TRBJ1-2; no clear D gene. Input material: peripheral blood. The sequence was collected from a woman between 35 and 50 years old with active COVID-19. The CDR3 bases are TGTGCCAGCAGCTTAGAGAGGGTTAACTATGGCTACACCTTC. Protein sequence: CASSLERVNYGYTF.